The present T cell receptor beta chain was sequenced within a study of blood T cell repertoires in COVID-19. For the study at large: Samples came from the United States, Italy and Spain, spanning acute and convalescent COVID-19. Nucleic acid was either cDNA or gDNA, and it came from T cells, B-cell-depleted T cells, or PBMCs.

The CDR3 length is 15 residues. Germline loops: CDR1 SGHRS, CDR2 YFSETQ. The ends were cut back, 0 bases at V and 2 bases at J, with 6 bases in the middle. In the source study's methods: By means of reference gene primer amplification, nucleated cell counts were estimated. The repertoire was sequenced with immunoSEQ multiplex PCR; TCRdb's copy has only in-frame clones and lacks some. V and J calls and clone size follow that table, whereas D and trimming were derived from the DNA. Counted here are approximately 93,000 clones, about 91% occurring once; the ten biggest clones make up 0.47%. The sample taken for sequencing was peripheral blood. The clonotype was recovered from a man in his sixties with acute or convalescent COVID-19. The chain employs TRBV5-1 and TRBJ1-6, with D possibly matching TRBD1 (6 bases). The CDR3 sequence is CASSLGQAYNSPLHF. The CDR3, as DNA: TGCGCCAGCAGCTTGGGACAGGCCTATAATTCACCCCTCCACTTT.